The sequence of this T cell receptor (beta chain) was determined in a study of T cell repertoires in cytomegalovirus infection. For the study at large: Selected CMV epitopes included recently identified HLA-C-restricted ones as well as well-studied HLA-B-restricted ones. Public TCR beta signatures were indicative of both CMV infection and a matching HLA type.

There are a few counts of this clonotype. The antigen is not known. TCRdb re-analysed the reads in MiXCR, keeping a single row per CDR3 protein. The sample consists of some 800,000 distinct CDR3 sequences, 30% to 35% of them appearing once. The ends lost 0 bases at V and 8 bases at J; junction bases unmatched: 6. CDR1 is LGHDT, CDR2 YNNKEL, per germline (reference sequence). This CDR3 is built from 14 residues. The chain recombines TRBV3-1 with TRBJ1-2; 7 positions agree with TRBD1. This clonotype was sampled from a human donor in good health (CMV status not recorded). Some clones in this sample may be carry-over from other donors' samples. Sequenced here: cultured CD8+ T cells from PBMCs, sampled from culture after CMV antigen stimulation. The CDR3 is CASSQETGFSGYTF. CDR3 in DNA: TGTGCCAGCAGCCAAGAGACAGGGTTTAGCGGCTACACCTTC.